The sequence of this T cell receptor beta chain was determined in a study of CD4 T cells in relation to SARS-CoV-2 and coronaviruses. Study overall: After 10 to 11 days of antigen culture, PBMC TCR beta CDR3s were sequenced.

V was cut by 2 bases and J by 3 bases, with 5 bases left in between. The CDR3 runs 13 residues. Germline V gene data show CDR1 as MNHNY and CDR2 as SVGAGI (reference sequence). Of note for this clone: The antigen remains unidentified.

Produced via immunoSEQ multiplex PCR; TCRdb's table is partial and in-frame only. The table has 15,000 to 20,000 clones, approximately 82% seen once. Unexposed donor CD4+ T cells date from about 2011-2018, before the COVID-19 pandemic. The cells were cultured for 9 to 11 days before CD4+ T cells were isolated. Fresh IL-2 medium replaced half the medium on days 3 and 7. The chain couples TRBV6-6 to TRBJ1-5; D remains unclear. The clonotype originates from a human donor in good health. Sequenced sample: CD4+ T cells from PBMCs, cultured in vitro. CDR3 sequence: CASSYGTNQPQHF. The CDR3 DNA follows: TGTGCCAGCAGTTACGGTACCAATCAGCCCCAGCATTTT.